The present entry profiles one TCR beta chain with its context. Antigen specificity is unknown. The entry originates in a study of T cell repertoires in cytomegalovirus infection. Study-level results: Adding up the frequency of public TCR beta families identified people who carried CMV plus the relevant HLA.

CDR3 length: 14 amino acids. V dropped 3 bases and J dropped 5 bases, with 12 bases sitting between them. Germline CDR1 reads SGHDT; CDR2 reads YYEEEE. TCRdb passed the reads through MiXCR, listing each CDR3 protein once. The table lists a few hundred thousand distinct CDR3 sequences, almost 30% of them singletons. The origin of this receptor is a human donor in good health (CMV status not recorded). Some clones in this sample may be carry-over from other donors' samples. Sequencing used cultured PBMCs, obtained from culture after CMV antigen stimulation. The V call is TRBV5-6, the J call TRBJ2-1; no definite D call. DNA for the CDR3: TGTGCCAGCAGCTCCCAACGGGCCCACAATGAGCAGTTCTTC. This translates into CASSSQRAHNEQFF.